This entry lists 27 T cell receptor beta chains sequenced from one sample in a study of cytomegalovirus exposure and HLA in healthy donors. The PCR employed 60 Vbeta primers together with 13 Jbeta primers. Generated by immunoSEQ multiplex PCR, the TCRdb table keeps only in-frame clones and is missing some. The sample includes over 80,000 clones, around three fifths of them seen just once. Sequencing was done on a sample of PBMCs. All receptors come from a boy aged 5 to 17 in good health and CMV-seropositive.

This chain uses TRBV18 with TRBJ2-7; D is uncertain. The V gene's germline CDR1 is KGHSH and CDR2 LQKENI. Trimming stripped 1 base from V and 5 bases from J, with 9 bases between. CDR3 length equals 13 residues. The CDR3 loop is CASSPRHLHEQYF. DNA for the CDR3: TGTGCCAGCTCACCACGGCATCTCCACGAGCAGTACTTC.

The chain is built from TRBV4-1 and TRBJ2-7; D might be TRBD2 (6 bases). Between the trimmed V and J ends, which lost 6 bases and 0 bases, there was a span of 15 bases. CDR1 MGHRA and CDR2 YSYEKL come from the germline V gene. The CDR3 is 15 residues long. This CDR3 is CASRPNSGYSYEQYF. The DNA of the CDR3 is TGCGCCAGCAGGCCCAATAGCGGTTACTCCTACGAGCAGTACTTC.

The CDR3 spells CASRRGNEQFF. The CDR3 DNA sequence: TGTGCCAGCCGAAGGGGGAATGAGCAGTTCTTC. The chain employs TRBV5-4 and TRBJ2-1; D is perhaps TRBD1 (6 bases). The V end was cut by 7 bases, the J end by 7 bases, with 9 bases between. From germline, CDR1 is SGHNT and CDR2 YYREEE (reference sequence). The CDR3 covers 11 residues.

This clone was picked up a small number of times. V and J are TRBV7-2 and TRBJ2-1, with D perhaps TRBD2 (6 bases). In germline, CDR1 is SGHTA, CDR2 FQGNSA. Trimming removed 7 bases from V and 2 bases from J, with 12 bases in between. This CDR3 is built from 14 residues. CDR3 in DNA: TGTGCCAGCACACGGGGGTATCCCTACAATGAGCAGTTCTTC. Translated: CASTRGYPYNEQFF.

The chain links TRBV27 to TRBJ2-7; 15 bases line up with TRBD2. The V gene's germline CDR1 is MNHEY and CDR2 SMNVEV (reference sequence). V dropped 5 bases and J dropped 2; count of bases not matched to a gene: 13. The CDR3 is 19 residues long. The CDR3: CASSPSGLAGGGSPYEQYF. CDR3 nucleotide sequence: TGTGCCAGCAGTCCGTCGGGACTAGCGGGAGGAGGGTCTCCCTACGAGCAGTACTTC.

V and J are TRBV4-3 and TRBJ1-2; 7 nucleotides align to TRBD1. The CDR3 runs to 16 residues. Per the germline V gene, CDR1 is LGHNA and CDR2 is YSLEER. V trimming: 2 bases; J trimming: 8 bases; junction bases outside the gene matches: 14. The CDR3: CASSQNRGVTGEGYTF. Here the CDR3 DNA reads TGCGCCAGCAGCCAAAATCGGGGCGTTACAGGGGAGGGCTACACCTTC.

The chain joins TRBV6-1 to TRBJ1-2; 7 nucleotides align to TRBD1. The CDR3 sequence is 13 residues long. V shed 5 bases and J 4 bases; nucleotides not matched to a gene: 4. Germline CDR1 is MNHNS and CDR2 is SASEGT. The chain's CDR3 is CASSSQGSYGYTF. CDR3 sequence (DNA): TGTGCCAGCAGTTCACAGGGGAGCTATGGCTACACCTTC.

The CDR3 coding sequence is TGCGCCAGCAGCCACATGGCAGGGGCGTCCTACGAGCAGTACTTC. As protein: CASSHMAGASYEQYF. This chain links TRBV4-1 with TRBJ2-7; D possibly corresponds to TRBD1 (6 bases). Germline assignment: CDR1 MGHRA and CDR2 YSYEKL. V lost 3 bases to trimming and J lost 1 base, with 13 bases between them. CDR3 size: 15 residues.

The V call is TRBV9, the J call TRBJ1-3; no reliable D call. CDR1 and CDR2 (germline): SGDLS, YYNGEE. The CDR3 has 14 residues. V was shortened by 3 bases and J by 3 bases, with 10 bases between the two germline ends. The CDR3 DNA reads TGTGCCAGCAGCGCCGGTAACAGTGGAAACACCATATATTTT. Its translation is CASSAGNSGNTIYF.

This rearrangement joins TRBV28 to TRBJ2-1; the D is unclear. Between the trimmed V and J ends, which lost 5 bases and 12 bases, there was a span of 11 bases. Germline V gene sequence: CDR1 MDHEN, CDR2 SYDVKM. The CDR3 sequence is 11 residues long. The CDR3 spells CASSTAVGQFF. For the CDR3, the DNA is TGTGCCAGCAGTACCGCGGTCGGGCAGTTCTTC.

The chain couples TRBV6-1 to TRBJ1-1; D call uncertain. Germline lookup yields CDR1 MNHNS and CDR2 SASEGT. CDR3 length: 13 amino acids. Trimming pared 5 bases from V and 4 bases from J, leaving 11 bases between. CDR3: CASSYTVTTEAFF. The DNA of the CDR3 is TGTGCCAGCAGTTATACAGTTACCACTGAAGCTTTCTTT.

The chain combines TRBV5-6 with TRBJ1-4; TRBD1 might be the D (6 bases). Trimming shortened V by 3 bases and J by 7 bases, and 13 bases separated the two germline ends. This CDR3 has 14 amino acids. The V gene's germline CDR1 is SGHDT and CDR2 YYEEEE. The CDR3 spells CASSYGQPPEKLFF. The CDR3 DNA follows: TGTGCCAGCAGCTACGGACAGCCCCCTGAAAAACTGTTTTTT.

The chain couples TRBV25-1 to TRBJ1-4, with D possibly matching TRBD1 (6 bases). The CDR3 has 16 amino acids. Germline V gene lookup returns CDR1 MGHDK and CDR2 SYGVNS. Deletions cut 4 bases from V and 7 bases from J, with 19 bases between. The CDR3 DNA reads TGTGCCAGCAGTGCCCCACAGGGAATTTCAAGTGAAAAACTGTTTTTT. It codes for CASSAPQGISSEKLFF. Together with reference TRBV25-1 and TRBJ1-4, the CDR3 gives the full variable domain: EADIYQTPRYLVIGTGKKITLECSQTMGHDKMYWYQQDPGMELHLIHYSYGVNSTEKGDLSSESTVSRIRTEHFPLTLESARPSHTSQYLCASSAPQGISSEKLFFGSGTQLSVL.

This clone was observed a few times. The chain has TRBV29-1 and TRBJ2-1; TRBD2 agrees at 7 bases. CDR1 and CDR2 (germline): SQVTM, ANQGSEA. This CDR3 comprises 14 residues. The ends lost 2 bases at V and 4 bases at J; junction bases unmatched: 5. The CDR3 sequence is CSVEWPSGYNEQFF. In nucleotides, the CDR3 is TGCAGCGTTGAATGGCCTAGCGGATACAATGAGCAGTTCTTC.

V is TRBV18 and J is TRBJ2-2; no clear D. Germline CDR1 KGHSH, CDR2 LQKENI. The CDR3 spans 17 residues. Between the trimmed V and J ends, which lost 6 bases and 1 base, there was a span of 18 bases. CDR3 nucleotides: TGTGCCAGCTCCTCCGCTGGTAAATCGGGGAACACCGGGGAGCTGTTTTTT. Protein: CASSSAGKSGNTGELFF. Looking up the rest from reference TRBV18 and TRBJ2-2 gives the full variable domain: NAGVMQNPRHLVRRRGQEARLRCSPMKGHSHVYWYRQLPEEGLKFMVYLQKENIIDESGMPKERFSAEFPKEGPSILRIQQVVRGDSAAYFCASSSAGKSGNTGELFFGEGSRLTVL.

The chain links TRBV5-8 to TRBJ1-2; D is unclear. In germline, CDR1 is SGHTS, CDR2 YDEGEE. The length of the CDR3 is 11 residues. V lost 4 bases and J lost 5, with 6 bases in between. The CDR3 nucleotides read TGTGCCAGCAGCCTAACGTATGGCTACACCTTC. Protein: CASSLTYGYTF.

The gene calls are TRBV7-2 and TRBJ2-6, with D possibly being TRBD1 (5 bases). The V end lost 4 bases, the J end lost 0 bases, and 7 bases lay between the germline ends. Germline CDR1 reads SGHTA; CDR2 reads FQGNSA. The CDR3 extends over 15 amino acids. CDR3 sequence reads: CASSYDSSGANVLTF. CDR3 nucleotide sequence: TGTGCCAGCAGCTACGACAGCTCTGGGGCCAACGTCCTGACTTTC. The full variable domain, with the rest looked up from reference TRBV7-2 and TRBJ2-6, is GAGVSQSPSNKVTEKGKDVELRCDPISGHTALYWYRQSLGQGLEFLIYFQGNSAPDKSGLPSDRFSAERTGGSVSTLTIQRTQQEDSAVYLCASSYDSSGANVLTFGAGSRLTVL.

V and J are TRBV5-1 and TRBJ2-1; the D gene is possibly TRBD1 (6 bases). This CDR3 spans 15 amino acids. The germline V gene has CDR1 SGHRS and CDR2 YFSETQ. The V end lost 0 bases, the J end lost 5 bases, and 12 bases lay between the germline ends. The CDR3 bases are TGCGCCAGCAGCTTGGGGCCAGGGGAAGACAATGAGCAGTTCTTC. It is translated as CASSLGPGEDNEQFF.

V and J are TRBV5-6 and TRBJ2-7, with D tentatively TRBD2 (7 bases). Germline V CDR1 and CDR2: SGHDT, YYEEEE. The V gene lost 1 base and the J gene lost 3 bases, with 14 bases spanning the gap. The CDR3 consists of 15 residues. The CDR3 here is CASSLRGGRHYEQYF. For the CDR3, the DNA is TGTGCCAGCAGCTTGAGGGGGGGCCGGCACTACGAGCAGTACTTC.

The chain couples TRBV29-1 to TRBJ1-2; the match to TRBD1 covers 8 bases. Germline V CDR1 and CDR2: SQVTM, ANQGSEA. V trimming: 3 bases; J trimming: 5 bases; junction bases outside the gene matches: 8. The CDR3 is 14 residues long. CDR3 protein: CSVEGDRSSYGYTF. The CDR3 DNA reads as TGCAGCGTTGAGGGGGACAGGAGTTCATATGGCTACACCTTC.

The chain links TRBV14 to TRBJ2-7, with 13 nucleotides matching TRBD2. The CDR3 totals 14 residues. The V gene's germline CDR1 is SGHDN and CDR2 FVKESK. V dropped 6 bases and J dropped 3; count of bases not matched to a gene: 2. Here the CDR3 DNA reads TGTGCCAGCAGTCGGACTAGCGGGGGCTACGAGCAGTACTTC. Translated, it gives CASSRTSGGYEQYF. Supplemented by reference TRBV14 and TRBJ2-7, the full variable domain reads EAGVTQFPSHSVIEKGQTVTLRCDPISGHDNLYWYRRVMGKEIKFLLHFVKESKQDESGMPNNRFLAERTGGTYSTLKVQPAELEDSGVYFCASSRTSGGYEQYFGPGTRLTVT.

This clone was seen more than once but under ten times. V is TRBV9 and J is TRBJ2-5; TRBD1 matches 8 bases. CDR1 is SGDLS and CDR2 is YYNGEE in the germline V gene. V lost 3 bases to trimming and J lost 5 bases; unmatched junction nucleotides: 9. CDR3 length: 15 amino acids. CDR3 region: CASSAQANRGETQYF. The CDR3, as DNA: TGTGCCAGCAGCGCCCAAGCCAACAGGGGGGAGACCCAGTACTTC.

This chain joins TRBV7-2 and TRBJ1-1; possibly TRBD1 for D (6 bases). The CDR3 extends over 15 amino acids. The germline gives CDR1 SGHTA, CDR2 FQGNSA. V was clipped by 5 bases and J by 4 bases, with 17 bases between them. CDR3: CASSPDPRGATEAFF. As DNA, the CDR3 is TGTGCCAGCAGCCCAGATCCCCGGGGGGCCACTGAAGCTTTCTTT. Full variable domain (missing parts from reference TRBV7-2 and TRBJ1-1): GAGVSQSPSNKVTEKGKDVELRCDPISGHTALYWYRQSLGQGLEFLIYFQGNSAPDKSGLPSDRFSAERTGGSVSTLTIQRTQQEDSAVYLCASSPDPRGATEAFFGQGTRLTVV.

The CDR3 DNA is TGTGCCAGCGGGTACGGTAGCACCACCGGGGAGCTGTTTTTT. Translating gives CASGYGSTTGELFF. This chain uses TRBV2 with TRBJ2-2; D uncertain. V lost 8 bases to trimming and J lost 4 bases, with 14 bases between them. Germline CDR1 and CDR2: SNHLY and FYNNEI. CDR3 length equals 14 residues. Variable domain in full (rest from reference TRBV2 and TRBJ2-2): EPEVTQTPSHQVTQMGQEVILRCVPISNHLYFYWYRQILGQKVEFLVSFYNNEISEKSEIFDDQFSVERPDGSNFTLKIRSTKLEDSAMYFCASGYGSTTGELFFGEGSRLTVL.

Only a few counts were recorded for this clone. The V call is TRBV30, the J call TRBJ1-5; TRBD1 might be the D (5 bases). V lost 1 base to trimming and J lost 6 bases, with 7 bases between them. There are 12 residues in the CDR3. The germline CDR1 and CDR2 sequences are GTSNPN and SVGIG (reference sequence). CDR3 loop: CAWSGQGQPQHF. CDR3 sequence (DNA): TGTGCCTGGAGTGGTCAGGGTCAGCCCCAGCATTTT.

The CDR3 coding sequence is TGTGCCAGCAGCTTTCAGGGAAATGAAAAACTGTTTTTT. Its protein product is CASSFQGNEKLFF. The V gene is TRBV7-9, the J gene TRBJ1-4; D perhaps matches TRBD1 (5 bases). Looked up from germline, CDR1 is SEHNR and CDR2 is FQNEAQ (reference sequence). This CDR3 comprises 13 residues. V lost 3 bases to trimming and J lost 5 bases, with 7 bases between them.

This clone appeared a few times. The rearrangement joins TRBV5-4 to TRBJ2-1; tentative D call: TRBD1 (7 bases). The CDR3 runs to 17 residues. V was clipped by 2 bases and J by 10 bases, with 25 bases between them. Germline CDR1 and CDR2: SGHNT and YYREEE (reference sequence). The CDR3 DNA reads TGTGCCAGCAGCTTTTCGACAGGGAGGTCCCGAATGTCCGAGCAGTTCTTC. Translation gives CASSFSTGRSRMSEQFF. Looking up the rest from reference TRBV5-4 and TRBJ2-1 gives the full variable domain: ETGVTQSPTHLIKTRGQQVTLRCSSQSGHNTVSWYQQALGQGPQFIFQYYREEENGRGNFPPRFSGLQFPNYSSELNVNALELDDSALYLCASSFSTGRSRMSEQFFGPGTRLTVL.